Listed here are 9 T cell receptor beta chains from one sample, sequenced in a study of beta chain features in type 1 diabetes. Every bit of the isolated RNA underwent reverse transcription, so sequencing read expressed TCRB transcripts. The table came from immunoSEQ multiplex PCR; TCRdb's copy has only in-frame clones and leaves some out. The sample lists under 500,000 clones; about 30% were seen once. Sequencing was carried out using naive CD4+ T cells from blood. These receptors all stem from a young man in good health.

This clone was found a few times. This chain links TRBV28 with TRBJ1-1, with D hard to call. Germline assignment: CDR1 MDHEN and CDR2 SYDVKM. There are 14 residues in the CDR3. Trimming left V 5 bases short and J 0 bases short, with 10 bases between. CDR3 sequence reads: CASSIPRLNTEAFF. The CDR3 DNA sequence: TGTGCCAGCAGTATCCCCCGTTTGAACACTGAAGCTTTCTTT.

This clone was recorded a few times. The J gene is TRBJ2-1, the V gene TRBV29-1; 7 nucleotides align to TRBD2. Germline values: CDR1 SQVTM, CDR2 ANQGSEA. This CDR3 region has 12 residues. Trimming cost V 7 bases and J 10 bases; bases outside gene matches: 10. CDR3 nucleotide sequence: TGCAGCGCGGCAAGGGGAGGGAAAGAGCAGTTCTTC. Its translation is CSAARGGKEQFF.

The rearrangement joins TRBV5-6 to TRBJ1-4; no firm D call. CDR3 length: 14 residues. V dropped 4 bases and J dropped 7 bases, with 14 bases sitting between them. Germline CDR1 and CDR2: SGHDT and YYEEEE. The CDR3 DNA reads as TGTGCCAGCAGCGAAGGACCTCTGGGTGAAAAACTGTTTTTT. Translation gives CASSEGPLGEKLFF.

The table lists this clone with a few counts. The chain has TRBV7-9 and TRBJ2-1, with D possibly being TRBD1 or TRBD2 (5 bases each). V lost 9 bases to trimming and J lost 0 bases, with 12 bases between them. The germline CDR1 and CDR2 sequences are SEHNR and FQNEAQ (reference sequence). The CDR3 loop spans 14 amino acids. Here the CDR3 DNA reads TGTGCCAGAGCCAAGGGGACCTCCTACAATGAGCAGTTCTTC. It encodes CARAKGTSYNEQFF.

This chain uses TRBV15 with TRBJ1-2, with D maybe TRBD1 (6 bases). V lost 2 bases to trimming and J lost 4 bases, with 14 bases between them. The CDR3 sequence is 15 residues long. Germline CDR1 LNHNV, CDR2 YYDKDF (reference sequence). The CDR3 DNA reads as TGTGCCACCAGCAGAAGTGGGGGCGCAGCCTATGGCTACACCTTC. It specifies CATSRSGGAAYGYTF.

This clone occurred many times. This same CDR3 is encoded by further DNA sequences in the sample. This chain joins TRBV30 and TRBJ1-1; D is unresolved. Trimming took off 0 bases at V and 3 bases at J, with 8 bases between the two ends. Germline CDR1 GTSNPN, CDR2 SVGIG (reference sequence). CDR3 length equals 13 residues. The CDR3 loop reads CAWSVRGDTEAFF. The CDR3 bases are TGTGCCTGGAGTGTACGCGGGGACACTGAAGCTTTCTTT.

As for this clone: A junction end diverges from the germline sequence, so it may reflect a read error. The rearrangement joins TRBV7-2 to TRBJ2-7; the match to TRBD2 covers 7 bases. The germline CDR1 and CDR2 sequences are SGHTA and FQGNSA. The CDR3 is 12 residues long. CDR3 in amino acids: CASSLVGGRVLF. In DNA form, the CDR3 reads TGTGCCAGCAGCTTAGTTGGCGGGAGAGTTCTTTTC.

The V and J genes are TRBV5-1 and TRBJ2-1; 12 bases map to TRBD2. CDR1 and CDR2 (germline): SGHRS, YFSETQ. Germline trimming cut 0 bases from V and 8 bases from J; bases unmatched to any gene: 9. This CDR3 comprises 17 residues. The CDR3 coding sequence is TGCGCCAGCAGCTTGGTGTCTAGCGGGAGGGGAGTTGATGAGCAGTTCTTC. Translating it yields CASSLVSSGRGVDEQFF.

The chain joins TRBV18 to TRBJ2-1; D is unresolved. V gave up 0 bases and J gave up 9 bases, with 15 bases separating them. This CDR3 has 15 residues. The germline CDR1 and CDR2 sequences are KGHSH and LQKENI. CDR3 nucleotide sequence: TGTGCCAGCTCACCACCGGCTACCGACCAGCCTGAGCAGTTCTTC. Its translation is CASSPPATDQPEQFF.